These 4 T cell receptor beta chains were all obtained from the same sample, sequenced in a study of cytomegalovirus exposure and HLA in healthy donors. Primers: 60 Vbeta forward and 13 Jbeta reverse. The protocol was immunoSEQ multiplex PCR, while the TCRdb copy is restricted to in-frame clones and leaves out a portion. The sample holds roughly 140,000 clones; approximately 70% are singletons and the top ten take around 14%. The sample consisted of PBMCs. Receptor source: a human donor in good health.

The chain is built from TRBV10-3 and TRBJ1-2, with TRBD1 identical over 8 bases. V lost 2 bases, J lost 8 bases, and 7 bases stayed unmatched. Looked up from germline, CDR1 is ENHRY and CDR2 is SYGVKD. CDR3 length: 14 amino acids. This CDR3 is CAISEGQGDRGYTF. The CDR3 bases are TGTGCCATCAGTGAGGGACAGGGAGATAGAGGCTACACCTTC.

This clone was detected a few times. The CDR3 region is CASSLTGGNQPQHF. CDR3 coding DNA: TGTGCCAGCAGCTTGACAGGTGGCAATCAGCCCCAGCATTTT. The chain couples TRBV9 to TRBJ1-5; a possible D gene is TRBD1 (6 bases). This CDR3 comprises 14 residues. The germline V and J ends were trimmed by 4 bases and 2 bases, with 10 bases remaining between them. CDR1 is SGDLS and CDR2 is YYNGEE in the germline V gene.

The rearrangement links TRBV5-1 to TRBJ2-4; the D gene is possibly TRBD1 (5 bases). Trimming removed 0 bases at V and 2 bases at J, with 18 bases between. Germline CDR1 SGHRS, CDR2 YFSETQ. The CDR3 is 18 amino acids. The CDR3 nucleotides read TGCGCCAGCAGCTTGGTTCGTTCCGACAAGGGGTCCAAAAACATTCAGTACTTC. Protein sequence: CASSLVRSDKGSKNIQYF.

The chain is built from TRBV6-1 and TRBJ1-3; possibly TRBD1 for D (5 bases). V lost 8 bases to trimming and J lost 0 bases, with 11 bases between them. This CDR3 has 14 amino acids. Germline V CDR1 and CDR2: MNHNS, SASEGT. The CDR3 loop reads CASLQGLSGNTIYF. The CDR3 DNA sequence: TGTGCCAGCCTTCAGGGTCTCTCTGGAAACACCATATATTTT.